This TCR beta chain was identified in a study of T cells after yellow fever vaccination. This clonotype was recorded a few times. MiXCR was run by TCRdb on the 5' RACE reads, yielding one entry per CDR3 protein. The table has 550,000 or so distinct CDR3 sequences, roughly 19% seen once; the top ten hold roughly an eighth. The CDR3 is 14 amino acids. Trimming removed 5 bases at V and 3 bases at J, with 14 bases between. Germline CDR1 is SGHTA and CDR2 is FQGNSA. The TCR sequence derives from a man aged 30 to 45 who received the YFV17D yellow fever vaccine. The rearrangement uses TRBV7-2 and TRBJ2-7; D is possibly TRBD2 (6 bases). Material: PBMCs, obtained 15 days after the yellow fever booster vaccination. CDR3 in DNA: TGTGCCAGCAGCATCCTAGCGCCCGGCTACGAGCAGTACTTC. This sequence encodes CASSILAPGYEQYF.